This T cell receptor (beta chain) is from a study of siplizumab effects on memory and regulatory T cells. Germline V gene sequence: CDR1 PRHDT, CDR2 FYEKMQ (reference sequence). The V and J ends lost 1 base and 4 bases respectively, with 8 bases between them. CDR3 length equals 15 residues. Each sample had roughly 10^5 TCR templates assayed. Sequenced by immunoSEQ multiplex PCR; TCRdb stores in-frame clones only, minus some. Here the sample spans about 56,000 clones, around 97% being singletons. This sequence was found in a human donor in good health. The gene calls are TRBV13 and TRBJ2-6; D is unclear. Material: naive CD8+ T cells sorted from blood. The CDR3 sequence is CASSLVRSGANVLTF. The CDR3, as DNA: TGTGCCAGCAGCTTAGTACGGTCCGGGGCCAACGTCCTGACTTTC.